This T cell receptor beta chain was sequenced during a study of molecular identifiers for immune sequencing clone quantification. TCRdb reanalysed the PCR reads using MiXCR and keeps one entry per CDR3 protein. The profile shows some 93,000 distinct CDR3 sequences, roughly 23% of them singletons. This clonotype was seen at least ten times. There are 15 residues in the CDR3. J lost 2 bases, V lost 5 bases, and 5 bases had no gene match. This rearrangement joins TRBV12-3 or TRBV12-4 to TRBJ1-5; 8 bases fit TRBD1. The sequence was collected from a human donor in good health. Some libraries in this study had Jurkat cell RNA spiked in. What was sequenced was naive CD8+ T cells from blood, with Jurkat cell RNA spiked in. Subset defined: FACS-sorted CD8+CD4-CCR7+CD45RA+ naive T cells. CDR3 nucleotides: TGTGCCAGCAGTCAGCCAGGGGGCCGCAATCAGCCCCAGCATTTT. It specifies CASSQPGGRNQPQHF.